This T cell receptor (beta chain) is drawn from a study of memory CD4+ T cells and cytomegalovirus serostatus. Study-level information: Donors were healthy Belgian adults, fewer than ten CMV seropositive and fewer than 30 seronegative. Whole-study findings and limits: Of under 200 reported CMV TCRbeta sequences, 65 to 85 were found in memory CD4+ repertoires.

This table comes from immunoSEQ multiplex PCR, and its TCRdb copy is limited to in-frame clones, with some not included. The sample has about 61,000 clones; 60% to 85% are singletons. To note about this clone: No antigen is known for it.

With 2 bases removed from V and 2 bases from J, the gap between germline ends came to 12 bases. The CDR3 contains 15 residues. The germline CDR1 and CDR2 sequences are SGHVS and FQNEAQ. Single viable CD3+CD4+CD8-CD45RO+ cells were sorted as the memory CD4+ T cells. Serum IgG to CMV pp150, pp28, p38 and p52 defined serostatus. The chain carries TRBV7-8 and TRBJ1-1; D is undetermined. The clonotype originates from an adult in good health and CMV-seronegative. Some clones in this sample may be carry-over from other donors' samples. The sequencing input was memory CD4+ T cells from blood. CDR3 DNA sequence: TGTGCCAGCAGCTTACGGCTTGCCAGTAACACTGAAGCTTTCTTT. It specifies CASSLRLASNTEAFF.